This TCR beta chain was recovered during a study of T cells after yellow fever vaccination. About the research overall: Each low-cell-number fraction was prepared by means of SMART-Seq v4 Ultra Low Input.

5'RACE template switching generated TCR cDNA, adding a universal primer site and UMIs. A single record per CDR3 protein comes from TCRdb applying MiXCR to the 5' RACE reads. The sample includes roughly 140,000 distinct CDR3 sequences, approximately 7.7% of them seen just once. Trimming removed 3 bases from V and 7 bases from J, with 15 bases in between. This CDR3 spans 14 amino acids. This clonotype has ten or more counts. Its antigen is undetermined. Overall study findings and caveats: Most primary-vaccination clones reappeared after the booster (less than 98% CD4, 88% CD8). Of the clonotypes, a small share occurred in both CD4 and CD8 compartments.

V is TRBV12-3 or TRBV12-4 and J is TRBJ1-2, with no clear D. The TCR sequence derives from a man younger than 45 who received the YFV17D yellow fever vaccine. Sample: CD4+ T cells sorted from PBMCs, taken 5 days after the yellow fever booster vaccination. In DNA, the CDR3 is TGTGCCAGCAGTTTCAACGGGTTTGTGAGTGGCTACACCTTC. It is translated as CASSFNGFVSGYTF.